The entry that follows covers one T cell receptor (beta chain) sequence. TCRdb's copy holds only in-frame clones and misses some; the assay was immunoSEQ multiplex PCR. The data contain 600,000 to 800,000 clones, roughly 72% of them singletons. This entry comes from a study of shared clonotypes between healthy human individuals. Germline V gene data show CDR1 as SNHLY and CDR2 as FYNNEI. The CDR3 sequence is 10 residues long. Trimming shortened V by 5 bases and J by 7 bases, and 5 bases separated the two germline ends. Sequences were obtained from memory CD4+ T cells sorted from blood. The subset is: CD45RA-negative fraction. This clonotype was obtained from a woman in her 30s in good health. The chain carries TRBV2 and TRBJ1-2, with D uncertain. CDR3 nucleotide sequence: TGTGCCAGCAGTTTATCTGGCTACACCTTC. This translates into CASSLSGYTF.